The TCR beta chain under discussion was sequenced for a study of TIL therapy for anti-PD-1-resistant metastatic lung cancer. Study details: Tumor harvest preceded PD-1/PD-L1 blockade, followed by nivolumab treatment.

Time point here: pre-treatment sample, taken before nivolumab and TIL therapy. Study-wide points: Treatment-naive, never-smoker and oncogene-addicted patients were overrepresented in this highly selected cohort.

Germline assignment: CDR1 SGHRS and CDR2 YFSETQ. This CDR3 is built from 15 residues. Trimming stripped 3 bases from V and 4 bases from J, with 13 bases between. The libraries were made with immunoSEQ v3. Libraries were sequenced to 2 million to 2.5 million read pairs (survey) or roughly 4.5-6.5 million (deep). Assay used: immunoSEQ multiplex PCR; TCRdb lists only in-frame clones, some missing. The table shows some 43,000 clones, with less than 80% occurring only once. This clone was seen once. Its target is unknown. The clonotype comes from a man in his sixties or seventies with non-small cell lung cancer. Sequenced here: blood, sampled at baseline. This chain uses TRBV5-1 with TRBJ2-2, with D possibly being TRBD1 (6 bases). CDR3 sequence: CASSSSQGSTGELFF. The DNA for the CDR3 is TGCGCCAGCAGCTCGTCGCAGGGGTCCACCGGGGAGCTGTTTTTT. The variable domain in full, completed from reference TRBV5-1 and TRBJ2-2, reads KAGVTQTPRYLIKTRGQQVTLSCSPISGHRSVSWYQQTPGQGLQFLFEYFSETQRNKGNFPGRFSGRQFSNSRSEMNVSTLELGDSALYLCASSSSQGSTGELFFGEGSRLTVL.